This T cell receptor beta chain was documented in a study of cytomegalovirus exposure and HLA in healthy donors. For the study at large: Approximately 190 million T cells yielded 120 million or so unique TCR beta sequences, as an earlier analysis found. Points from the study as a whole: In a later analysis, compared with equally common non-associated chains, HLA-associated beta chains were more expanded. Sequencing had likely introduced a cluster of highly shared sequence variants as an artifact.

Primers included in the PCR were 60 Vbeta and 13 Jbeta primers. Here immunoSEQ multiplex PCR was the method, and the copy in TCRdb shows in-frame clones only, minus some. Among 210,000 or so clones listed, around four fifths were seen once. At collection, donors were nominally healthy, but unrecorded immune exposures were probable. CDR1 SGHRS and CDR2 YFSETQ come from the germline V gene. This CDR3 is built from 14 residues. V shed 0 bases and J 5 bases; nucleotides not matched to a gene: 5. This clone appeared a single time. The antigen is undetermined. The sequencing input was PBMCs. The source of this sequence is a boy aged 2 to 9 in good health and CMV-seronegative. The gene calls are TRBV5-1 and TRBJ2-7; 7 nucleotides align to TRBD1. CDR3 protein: CASSLGIGGNEQYF. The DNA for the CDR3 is TGCGCCAGCAGCTTGGGTATAGGGGGCAACGAGCAGTACTTC.